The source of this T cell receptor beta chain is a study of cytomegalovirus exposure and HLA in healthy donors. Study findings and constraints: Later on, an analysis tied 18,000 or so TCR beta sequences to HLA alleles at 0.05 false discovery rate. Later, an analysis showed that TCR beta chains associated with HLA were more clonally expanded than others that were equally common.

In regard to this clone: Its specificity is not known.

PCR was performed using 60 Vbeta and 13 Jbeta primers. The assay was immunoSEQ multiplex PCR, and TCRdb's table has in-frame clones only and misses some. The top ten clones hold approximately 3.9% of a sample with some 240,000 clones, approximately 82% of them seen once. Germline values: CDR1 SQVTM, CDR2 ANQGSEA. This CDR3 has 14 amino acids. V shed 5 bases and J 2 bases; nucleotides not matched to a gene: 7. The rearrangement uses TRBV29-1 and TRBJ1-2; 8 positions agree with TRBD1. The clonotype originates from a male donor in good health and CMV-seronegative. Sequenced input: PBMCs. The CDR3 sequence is CSVRQNRGNYGYTF. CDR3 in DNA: TGCAGCGTTCGGCAAAACAGGGGGAACTATGGCTACACCTTC.